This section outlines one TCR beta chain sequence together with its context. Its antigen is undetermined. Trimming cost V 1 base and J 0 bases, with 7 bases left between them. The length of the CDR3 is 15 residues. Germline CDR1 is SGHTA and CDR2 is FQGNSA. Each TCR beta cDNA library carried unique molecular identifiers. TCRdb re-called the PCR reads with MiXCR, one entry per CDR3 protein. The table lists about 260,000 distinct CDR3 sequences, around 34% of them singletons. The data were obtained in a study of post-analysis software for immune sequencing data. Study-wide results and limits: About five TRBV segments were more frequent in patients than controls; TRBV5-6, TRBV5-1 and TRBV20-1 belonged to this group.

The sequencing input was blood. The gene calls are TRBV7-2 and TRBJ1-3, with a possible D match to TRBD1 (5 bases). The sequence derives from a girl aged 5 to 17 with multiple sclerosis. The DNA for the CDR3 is TGTGCCAGCAGCTTAGAAGGACACTCTGGAAACACCATATATTTT. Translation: CASSLEGHSGNTIYF.